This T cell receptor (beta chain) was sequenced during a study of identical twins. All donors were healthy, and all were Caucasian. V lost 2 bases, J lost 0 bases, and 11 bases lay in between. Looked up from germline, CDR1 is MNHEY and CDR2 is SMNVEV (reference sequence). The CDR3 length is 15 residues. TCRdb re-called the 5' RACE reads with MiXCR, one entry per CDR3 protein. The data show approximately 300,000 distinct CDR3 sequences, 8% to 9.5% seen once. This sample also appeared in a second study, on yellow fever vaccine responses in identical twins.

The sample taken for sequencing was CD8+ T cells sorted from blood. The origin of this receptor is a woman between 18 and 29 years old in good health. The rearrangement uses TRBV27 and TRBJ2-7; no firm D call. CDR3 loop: CASSLGSRGSYEQYF. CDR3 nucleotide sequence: TGTGCCAGCAGTTTAGGCTCACGCGGCTCCTACGAGCAGTACTTC.